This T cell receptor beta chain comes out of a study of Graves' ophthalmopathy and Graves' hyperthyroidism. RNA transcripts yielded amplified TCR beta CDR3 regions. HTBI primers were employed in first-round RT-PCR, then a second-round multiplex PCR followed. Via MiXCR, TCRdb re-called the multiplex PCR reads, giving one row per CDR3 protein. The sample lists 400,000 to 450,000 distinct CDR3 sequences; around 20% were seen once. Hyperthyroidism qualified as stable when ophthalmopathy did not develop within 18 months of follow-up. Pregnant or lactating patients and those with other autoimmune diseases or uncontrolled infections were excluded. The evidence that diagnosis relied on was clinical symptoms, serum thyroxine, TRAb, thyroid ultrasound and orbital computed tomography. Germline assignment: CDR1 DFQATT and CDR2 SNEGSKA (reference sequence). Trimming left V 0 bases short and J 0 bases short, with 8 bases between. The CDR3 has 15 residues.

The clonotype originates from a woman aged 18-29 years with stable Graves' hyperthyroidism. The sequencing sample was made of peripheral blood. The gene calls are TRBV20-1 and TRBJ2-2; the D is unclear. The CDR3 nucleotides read TGCAGTGCTAGAGATCGCCAAGCGAACACCGGGGAGCTGTTTTTT. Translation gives CSARDRQANTGELFF.